What follows are 19 T cell receptor beta chains derived from one specimen sequenced in a study of shared clonotypes between healthy human individuals. Repertoires were generated with immunoSEQ multiplex PCR, while TCRdb's copy carries only in-frame clones and drops some. This sample carries approximately 1,000,000 clones, roughly 80% of them seen once, and the ten largest clones take approximately 0.9%. The source material was memory CD4+ T cells from PBMCs. The subset was: CD45RA-negative fraction. These receptors all come from a man between 18 and 29 years old in good health. Some clones in this sample may be carry-over from other donors' samples.

This clone was counted at least ten times. In the same sample, other DNA sequences code for this CDR3. The chain is built from TRBV30 and TRBJ1-1; a possible D gene is TRBD1 (6 bases). CDR1 GTSNPN and CDR2 SVGIG come from the germline V gene (reference sequence). Trimming took off 3 bases at V and 6 bases at J, with 11 bases between the two ends. The CDR3 is made up of 12 amino acids. CDR3 amino acids: CAWRGAAAEAFF. The CDR3 region has the DNA TGTGCCTGGAGGGGGGCGGCAGCTGAAGCTTTCTTT.

The chain employs TRBV4-3 and TRBJ2-5; 8 nucleotides line up with TRBD1. V gave up 5 bases and J gave up 5 bases; unmatched junction bases: 16. Looked up from germline, CDR1 is LGHNA and CDR2 is YSLEER. The CDR3 loop spans 17 amino acids. In DNA, the CDR3 is TGCGCCAGCAGCGAATTCCTCCCCCCAGGGGGCGGGGAGACCCAGTACTTC. It yields the protein CASSEFLPPGGGETQYF.

The chain joins TRBV4-3 to TRBJ2-4; D might be TRBD1 (6 bases). This CDR3 is 17 amino acids long. CDR1 and CDR2 (germline): LGHNA, YSLEER. Trimming took 0 bases from V and 7 from J, leaving 19 bases between them. CDR3 in DNA: TGCGCCAGCAGCCAAGATAGCAGACAGGACCCGGGCAACATTCAGTACTTC. It codes for CASSQDSRQDPGNIQYF.

This clone was seen a few times. V is TRBV4-1 and J is TRBJ1-2, with a possible D match to TRBD1 (6 bases). The germline gives CDR1 MGHRA, CDR2 YSYEKL. Trimming shortened V by 1 base and J by 4 bases, and 19 bases separated the two germline ends. CDR3 size: 17 residues. CDR3 loop: CASSQAPEQGEPYGYTF. The CDR3 region has the DNA TGCGCCAGCAGCCAAGCTCCCGAACAGGGCGAGCCCTATGGCTACACCTTC.

The chain couples TRBV2 to TRBJ1-2; unclear D gene. Per the germline V gene, CDR1 is SNHLY and CDR2 is FYNNEI. V lost 6 bases, J lost 4 bases, and 9 bases lay in between. The CDR3 contains 12 residues. The CDR3 DNA reads as TGTGCCAGCAGGGCCTCGACCTATGGCTACACCTTC. This sequence encodes CASRASTYGYTF.

The V gene is TRBV9, the J gene TRBJ2-2; D may match TRBD1 or TRBD2 (5 bases each). V shed 0 bases and J shed 6 bases, with 12 bases lying between them. In germline, CDR1 is SGDLS, CDR2 YYNGEE. The CDR3 runs to 15 residues. The CDR3 DNA sequence: TGTGCCAGCAGCGTAGCGAGGCAGGGAGCCGGGGAGCTGTTTTTT. This translates into CASSVARQGAGELFF.

The chain uses TRBV11-2 and TRBJ2-1; D not resolved. V shed 0 bases and J shed 8 bases, with 5 bases lying between them. Germline CDR1 reads SGHAT; CDR2 reads FQNNGV. The CDR3 is 12 residues long. The CDR3: CASSLELYEQFF. For the CDR3, the DNA is TGTGCCAGCAGCTTAGAGTTATATGAGCAGTTCTTC. Variable domain in full (rest from reference TRBV11-2 and TRBJ2-1): EAGVAQSPRYKIIEKRQSVAFWCNPISGHATLYWYQQILGQGPKLLIQFQNNGVVDDSQLPKDRFSAERLKGVDSTLKIQPAKLEDSAVYLCASSLELYEQFFGPGTRLTVL.

The V and J genes are TRBV2 and TRBJ2-5, with D possibly being TRBD1 (5 bases). This CDR3 has 14 residues. Germline lookup yields CDR1 SNHLY and CDR2 FYNNEI. With 5 bases removed from V and 2 bases from J, the gap between germline ends came to 12 bases. This CDR3 reads CASSLGARQETQYF. The DNA for the CDR3 is TGTGCCAGCAGTCTAGGGGCGCGGCAAGAGACCCAGTACTTC.

Only one count was recorded for this clone. The chain links TRBV29-1 to TRBJ2-7; 10 bases match TRBD2. Germline V CDR1 and CDR2: SQVTM, ANQGSEA. The CDR3 has 14 residues. J was trimmed by 4 bases and V by 6 bases; bases with no gene match: 9. CDR3 protein: CSVLTSGKGYEQYF. As DNA, the CDR3 is TGCAGCGTACTAACTAGCGGGAAGGGGTACGAGCAGTACTTC.

This chain uses TRBV6-5 with TRBJ2-1; 9 nucleotides line up with TRBD1. J gave up 9 bases and V 1 base, and 4 bases lay outside the gene matches. There are 14 residues in the CDR3. Germline CDR1 MNHEY, CDR2 SVGAGI. In DNA, the CDR3 is TGTGCCAGCAGTTACTTGGGACAGGGAGGTGAGCAGTTCTTC. This gives the protein CASSYLGQGGEQFF.

The J gene is TRBJ1-1, the V gene TRBV30; D unresolved. The CDR3 runs 14 residues. Trimming cost V 4 bases and J 5 bases, with 17 bases left between them. Germline CDR1 reads GTSNPN; CDR2 reads SVGIG (reference sequence). DNA for the CDR3: TGTGCCTGGACCCCCCTAGGGAGCGGGACTGAAGCTTTCTTT. Translated: CAWTPLGSGTEAFF.

The gene calls are TRBV6-5 and TRBJ2-7, with no clear D. Germline CDR1 and CDR2: MNHEY and SVGAGI. The CDR3 has 12 residues. The V end lost 6 bases, the J end lost 3 bases, and 9 bases lay between the germline ends. Written as DNA, the CDR3 is TGTGCCAGCAGGGACCATGGCTACGAGCAGTACTTC. It translates to CASRDHGYEQYF.

V is TRBV10-3 and J is TRBJ2-7; the D call may be TRBD1 or TRBD2 (5 bases each). Looked up from germline, CDR1 is ENHRY and CDR2 is SYGVKD. CDR3 size: 18 residues. V was cut by 2 bases and J by 2 bases, with 22 bases left in between. The CDR3 spells CAISETTPWVGETYEQYF. As DNA, the CDR3 is TGTGCCATCAGTGAGACAACGCCTTGGGTGGGGGAAACCTACGAGCAGTACTTC.

This chain joins TRBV7-6 and TRBJ1-3; the D gene is possibly TRBD1 (5 bases). The ends were cut back, 4 bases at V and 4 bases at J, with 11 bases in the middle. The V gene's germline CDR1 is SGHVS and CDR2 FNYEAQ. The CDR3 is made up of 14 amino acids. The CDR3: CASSSSGLGNTIYF. The CDR3 DNA reads as TGTGCCAGCAGCTCCTCAGGGTTGGGAAACACCATATATTTT.

V is TRBV6-1 and J is TRBJ1-3; the D gene is possibly TRBD1 (5 bases). Germline V lookup: CDR1 MNHNS, CDR2 SASEGT. The CDR3 is made up of 14 amino acids. Between the trimmed V and J ends, which lost 4 bases and 0 bases, there was a span of 7 bases. This CDR3 reads CASSGGFSGNTIYF. For the CDR3, the DNA is TGTGCCAGCAGTGGGGGGTTCTCTGGAAACACCATATATTTT.

This CDR3 reads CASSLGRAGLSTDTQYF. DNA of the CDR3: TGTGCCAGCAGCTTAGGGAGAGCGGGCCTGAGCACAGATACGCAGTATTTT. The V and J genes are TRBV11-3 and TRBJ2-3, with a weak D call TRBD2 (6 bases). The germline V gene encodes CDR1 SGHNT and CDR2 YENEEA. Trimming shortened V by 1 base and J by 0 bases, and 14 bases separated the two germline ends. This CDR3 contains 17 residues.

The CDR3 is CAWSVRGDPATNEKLFF. The DNA of the CDR3 is TGTGCCTGGAGTGTGAGAGGGGACCCCGCAACTAATGAAAAACTGTTTTTT. The chain combines TRBV30 with TRBJ1-4; possible D gene TRBD1, 5 bases. Germline V CDR1 and CDR2: GTSNPN, SVGIG (reference sequence). The ends were cut back, 0 bases at V and 0 bases at J, with 14 bases in the middle. This CDR3 is 17 amino acids long.

The genes are TRBV15 and TRBJ2-7; the match to TRBD2 covers 9 bases. Unmatched junction bases numbered 8, after V lost 5 bases and J lost 3 bases. Germline values: CDR1 LNHNV, CDR2 YYDKDF (reference sequence). This CDR3 spans 15 amino acids. The CDR3 protein is CATSSETSGVYEQYF. The CDR3 DNA reads TGTGCCACCAGCTCCGAGACTAGCGGAGTCTACGAGCAGTACTTC.

This clone was counted between two and nine times. The chain couples TRBV6-1 to TRBJ2-7; D perhaps matches TRBD1 (7 bases). CDR1 and CDR2 (germline): MNHNS, SASEGT. Deletions cut 8 bases from V and 0 bases from J, with 14 bases between. CDR3 length equals 14 residues. The CDR3 coding sequence is TGTGCCAGCCGGCGGGGACAGAGCTCCTACGAGCAGTACTTC. It is translated as CASRRGQSSYEQYF.